The sequence of this TCR beta chain was determined in a study of cytomegalovirus exposure and HLA in healthy donors. Notes on the study in general: As a later analysis revealed, most CMV-associated TCR beta chains appeared HLA-restricted. Most observed TCR sequences were rare, whereas some public TCRs were detected in many donors. In a later analysis, a missense DCLRE1C variant was linked to TCR beta V- and J-gene trimming.

A note on this clone: Its antigen is undetermined.

The V gene's germline CDR1 is SGHTA and CDR2 FQGNSA. This CDR3 is built from 15 residues. Trimming took 5 bases from V and 10 from J; bases not matched to a gene: 13. In the PCR, 60 Vbeta and 13 Jbeta primers were used. TCRdb's table, derived via immunoSEQ multiplex PCR, lists solely in-frame clones and lacks some. The data contain 90,000 to 120,000 clones, 76% of them singletons. Sequencing used PBMCs. This TCR was sampled from a man between 18 and 35 years old in good health and CMV-seronegative. This rearrangement joins TRBV7-2 to TRBJ1-3, with 8 bases identical to TRBD1. CDR3 protein: CASSPGTGMKRTIYF. The CDR3 DNA reads as TGTGCCAGCAGCCCCGGGACAGGCATGAAGCGGACCATATATTTT.